The present T cell receptor beta chain was sequenced within a study of vaccination and CD4 T cells after COVID-19. The wider study: Two of the convalescents were Hispanic, and the group consisted of six males and four females. For post-vaccine samples, collection took place a median about 65 days after dose two, ranging from 14 to 241. Spike peptides, overlapping and drawn from SARS-CoV-2, HCoV-NL63, HCoV-OC43 and HCoV-229E, were used to stimulate cells. Points from the study as a whole: Post-vaccination, and not before, a median approximately 89% of reactive clones appeared in convalescent patients.

CDR1 KGHDR and CDR2 SFDVKD come from the germline V gene. Trimming cost V 4 bases and J 8 bases, with 13 bases left between them. This CDR3 contains 13 residues. For this clonotype: No antigen is known for it.

Treatment described: roughly 11-day PBMC culture with coronavirus spike peptide pools or control peptides (ViraFEST assay). An Oncomine TCR Beta short-read assay was used to sequence the DNA from cultured CD4+ T cells. TCRdb analysed the PCR reads with MiXCR anew, one entry per CDR3 protein. Among roughly 20,000 distinct CDR3 sequences listed, around 38% were seen once. The chain combines TRBV24-1 with TRBJ1-2; D possibly corresponds to TRBD1 (5 bases). The clonotype originates from a human donor who received a COVID-19 vaccine. The sequencing used CD4+ T cells from blood, cultured in vitro, collected before SARS-CoV-2 vaccination. The CDR3 DNA is TGTGCCACCAGTGAGTTTGGCAGGGCGGGCTACACCTTC. This gives the protein CATSEFGRAGYTF.